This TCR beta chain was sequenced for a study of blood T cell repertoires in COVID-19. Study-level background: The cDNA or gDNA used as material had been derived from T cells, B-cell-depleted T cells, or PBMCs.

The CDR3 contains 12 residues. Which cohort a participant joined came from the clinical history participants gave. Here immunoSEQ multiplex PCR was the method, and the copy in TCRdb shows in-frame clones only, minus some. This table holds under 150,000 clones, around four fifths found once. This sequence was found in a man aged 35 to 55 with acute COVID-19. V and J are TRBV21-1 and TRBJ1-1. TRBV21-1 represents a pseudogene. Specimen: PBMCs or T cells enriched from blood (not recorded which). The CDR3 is CASPTGSPEAFF. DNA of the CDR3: TGTGCCAGCCCTACGGGATCCCCTGAAGCTTTCTTT.